One sample yielded the 18 T cell receptor beta chains listed below, sequenced in a study of shared T cell receptors in the human thymus. Clones were sequenced by immunoSEQ multiplex PCR, and TCRdb holds only the in-frame ones, with some missing. Of about 610,000 clones listed, roughly 90% are singletons. The same sample was also used in a study of human thymus T cells.

The sequencing input was thymocytes. The receptors originated from a boy younger than two with a congenital heart defect.

The V gene is TRBV4-2, the J gene TRBJ2-3; 12 nucleotides line up with TRBD2. Germline CDR1 and CDR2: LGHNA and YNFKEQ. The V gene end was trimmed by 4 bases and the J gene end by 2 bases; junction bases not matched to a gene: 22. This CDR3 has 22 amino acids. In nucleotides, the CDR3 is TGTGCCAGCAGCCCCCGACAGGGGGCCCGGCTAGCGGGAGGGAACCTCACAGATACGCAGTATTTT. This codes for CASSPRQGARLAGGNLTDTQYF.

The chain uses TRBV30 and TRBJ2-4; TRBD2 matches at 9 bases. Germline V gives CDR1 GTSNPN, CDR2 SVGIG (reference sequence). This CDR3 comprises 13 residues. V lost 5 bases, J lost 6 bases, and 5 bases stayed unmatched. CDR3 region: CAWVGRGGNIQYF. The CDR3 nucleotides read TGTGCCTGGGTGGGGCGGGGGGGAAACATTCAGTACTTC.

In its sample, this clone was seen once. The rearrangement links TRBV7-9 to TRBJ1-2, with TRBD1 as a possible D gene (6 bases). Germline assignment: CDR1 SEHNR and CDR2 FQNEAQ (reference sequence). The CDR3 covers 14 residues. V shed 5 bases and J shed 5 bases, with 15 bases lying between them. The CDR3, as DNA: TGTGCCAGCAGCGCTCTGGACAGCTTGTATGGCTACACCTTC. It yields the protein CASSALDSLYGYTF.

The chain joins TRBV5-4 to TRBJ2-7; TRBD2 aligns across 14 bases. The CDR3 sequence is 17 residues long. J was trimmed by 4 bases and V by 3 bases; bases with no gene match: 9. Germline V gene lookup returns CDR1 SGHNT and CDR2 YYREEE (reference sequence). CDR3 sequence (DNA): TGTGCCAGCAGCTCGCCCTCTAGACTAGCGGGAGGGTACGAGCAGTACTTC. This encodes CASSSPSRLAGGYEQYF.

This clone appeared a few times. The chain is built from TRBV5-6 and TRBJ2-1; D not certain. Germline CDR1 is SGHDT and CDR2 is YYEEEE. This CDR3 is built from 14 residues. V dropped 2 bases and J dropped 6 bases, with 12 bases sitting between them. CDR3 protein: CASSFPLPINEQFF. The CDR3 region has the DNA TGTGCCAGCAGCTTCCCCCTTCCTATCAATGAGCAGTTCTTC.

The chain joins TRBV28 to TRBJ2-3; the D is unclear. This CDR3 has 13 residues. V shed 7 bases and J shed 4 bases, with 12 bases lying between them. Per the germline V gene, CDR1 is MDHEN and CDR2 is SYDVKM. The CDR3 spells CASTFRSPDTQYF. Here the CDR3 DNA reads TGTGCCAGCACCTTCCGGTCCCCAGATACGCAGTATTTT.

The chain joins TRBV30 to TRBJ2-6; D unresolved. From germline, CDR1 is GTSNPN and CDR2 SVGIG (reference sequence). V was pared by 2 bases and J by 2 bases, with 10 bases between. This CDR3 is 15 amino acids long. This chain's CDR3 is CAWSLTPPGANVLTF. DNA of the CDR3: TGTGCCTGGAGTCTCACTCCTCCTGGGGCCAACGTCCTGACTTTC.

The rearrangement uses TRBV5-4 and TRBJ2-1; 12 bases agree with TRBD2. Looked up from germline, CDR1 is SGHNT and CDR2 is YYREEE (reference sequence). This CDR3 is built from 17 residues. The V and J ends lost 4 bases and 4 bases, in that order; junction bases with no gene match: 9. CDR3 sequence reads: CASSPHPGTSGYNEQFF. Here the CDR3 DNA reads TGTGCCAGCAGCCCCCACCCGGGGACTAGCGGGTACAATGAGCAGTTCTTC.

V is TRBV7-2 and J is TRBJ2-7; TRBD1 agrees at 7 bases. There are 14 residues in the CDR3. Germline V gene data show CDR1 as SGHTA and CDR2 as FQGNSA. After removal of 5 bases from V and 3 bases from J, the junction contained 7 bases not matched to a gene. In DNA, the CDR3 is TGTGCCAGCAGCCCACGGACAGGCCACTACGAGCAGTACTTC. This codes for CASSPRTGHYEQYF.

This clone was detected a few times. This rearrangement joins TRBV27 to TRBJ2-1, with 10 bases fitting TRBD2. This CDR3 region has 13 residues. V shed 5 bases, J shed 10 bases, and the junction held 5 bases outside the gene matches. Germline lookup yields CDR1 MNHEY and CDR2 SMNVEV (reference sequence). The CDR3 nucleotides read TGTGCCAGCAGTGGGACTAGCGATCGGGAGCAGTTCTTC. This encodes CASSGTSDREQFF.

This chain joins TRBV2 and TRBJ2-3; 13 nucleotides agree with TRBD2. CDR1 is SNHLY and CDR2 is FYNNEI in the germline V gene. The CDR3 spans 16 residues. Unmatched junction bases numbered 8, after V lost 6 bases and J lost 5 bases. The CDR3 loop reads CASSATSGRAEDTQYF. The CDR3 DNA reads TGTGCCAGCAGCGCTACTAGCGGGAGGGCGGAAGATACGCAGTATTTT.

The chain carries TRBV5-1 and TRBJ2-5; possibly TRBD2 for D (8 bases). There are 15 residues in the CDR3. CDR1 and CDR2 (germline): SGHRS, YFSETQ. V was cut by 3 bases and J by 4 bases, with 16 bases left in between. CDR3 sequence: CASSSEGAGGETQYF. The CDR3 DNA follows: TGCGCCAGCAGCTCCGAGGGGGCGGGAGGAGAGACCCAGTACTTC.

The chain carries TRBV23-1 and TRBJ2-7; D not resolved. TRBV23-1 has ORF status, its function being uncertain. Trimming took 4 bases from V and 2 from J, leaving 18 bases between them. The CDR3 runs to 16 residues. The CDR3 nucleotides are TGCGCCAGCAGTCGGCGACTTCCATTATCCGCCTACGAGCAGTACTTC. Translation gives CASSRRLPLSAYEQYF.

This clone was seen once. The V gene is TRBV27, the J gene TRBJ2-2, with 11 bases aligning to TRBD2. The junction had 8 bases not matched to a gene; V was cut back by 4 bases and J by 1 base. The germline gives CDR1 MNHEY, CDR2 SMNVEV (reference sequence). The CDR3 runs 18 residues. The CDR3 DNA is TGTGCCAGCAGTTGCCAAATAACTAGCGGGAGGAACACCGGGGAGCTGTTTTTT. Residues: CASSCQITSGRNTGELFF.

The gene calls are TRBV15 and TRBJ2-7, with D possibly being TRBD2 (6 bases). Germline V lookup: CDR1 LNHNV, CDR2 YYDKDF (reference sequence). Trimming removed 5 bases at V and 4 bases at J, with 21 bases between. The CDR3 loop spans 16 amino acids. The CDR3: CATSDLSGGVGYEQYF. CDR3 coding DNA: TGTGCCACCAGCGATCTTAGCGGAGGGGTCGGGTACGAGCAGTACTTC.

This clone appeared once. The chain has TRBV5-4 and TRBJ2-7; no reliable D call. The CDR3 length is 15 residues. From germline, CDR1 is SGHNT and CDR2 YYREEE (reference sequence). Trimming stripped 1 base from V and 0 bases from J, with 11 bases between. CDR3 in DNA: TGTGCCAGCAGCTTGAAATCCTCGAGCTCCTACGAGCAGTACTTC. Translating it yields CASSLKSSSSYEQYF.

J is TRBJ1-2 and V is TRBV6-5; D is unclear. Germline V gives CDR1 MNHEY, CDR2 SVGAGI. Between the trimmed V and J ends, which lost 2 bases and 3 bases, there was a span of 10 bases. This CDR3 spans 14 amino acids. The CDR3 DNA reads TGTGCCAGCAGTTACGCAGGCATGGACTATGGCTACACCTTC. Translation: CASSYAGMDYGYTF.

The rearrangement uses TRBV11-3 and TRBJ2-1; 8 bases fit TRBD2. Germline CDR1 SGHNT, CDR2 YENEEA. The CDR3 extends over 16 amino acids. Losses at the gene ends were 0 bases for V and 0 bases for J; bases not matched to a gene: 1. Here the CDR3 DNA reads TGTGCCAGCAGCTTAGATCTAGCGGGCTCCTACAATGAGCAGTTCTTC. Its translation is CASSLDLAGSYNEQFF.